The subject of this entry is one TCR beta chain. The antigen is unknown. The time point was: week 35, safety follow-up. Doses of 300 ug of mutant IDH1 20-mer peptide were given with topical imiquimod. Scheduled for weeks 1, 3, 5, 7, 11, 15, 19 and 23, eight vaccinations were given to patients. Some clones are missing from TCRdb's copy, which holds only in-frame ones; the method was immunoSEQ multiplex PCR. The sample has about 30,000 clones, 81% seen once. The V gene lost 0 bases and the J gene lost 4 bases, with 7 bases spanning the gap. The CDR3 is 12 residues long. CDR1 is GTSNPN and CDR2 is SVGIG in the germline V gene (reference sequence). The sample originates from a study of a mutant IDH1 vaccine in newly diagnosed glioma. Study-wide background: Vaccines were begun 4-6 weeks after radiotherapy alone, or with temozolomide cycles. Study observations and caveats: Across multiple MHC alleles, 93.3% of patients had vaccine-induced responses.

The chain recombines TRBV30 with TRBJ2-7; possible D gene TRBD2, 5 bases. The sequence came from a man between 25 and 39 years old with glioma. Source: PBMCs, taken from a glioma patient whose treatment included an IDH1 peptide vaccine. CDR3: CAWSVRGYEQYF. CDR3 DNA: TGTGCCTGGAGTGTTCGCGGGTACGAGCAGTACTTC.